This entry concerns a single T cell receptor beta chain. Antigen specificity is unknown. The V end lost 1 base, the J end lost 6 bases, and 15 bases lay between the germline ends. The CDR3 is 15 amino acids. Germline V CDR1 and CDR2: MGHRA, YSYEKL. Only in-frame clones appear in the TCRdb table, and some are missing; sequencing was by immunoSEQ multiplex PCR. The table has about 100,000 clones, approximately 85% seen once. This sample was taken from a study of cytomegalovirus exposure and HLA in healthy donors. Study summary: In a later analysis, it was reported that the 110 or so validation repertoires had been produced on the same platform as the 666 repertoires belonging to the first cohort. Overall study findings and caveats: There were three CMV-associated chains whose specificity for CMV antigens was confirmed in vitro. The tendency of first-cohort TCR clusters to co-occur in the 120 or so validation repertoires was identified by a subsequent analysis.

Sample: PBMCs. The chain links TRBV4-1 to TRBJ1-2; D uncertain. The clonotype was recovered from a young woman in good health and CMV-seronegative. CDR3 sequence: CASSQVREGRDGYTF. In DNA form, the CDR3 reads TGCGCCAGCAGCCAAGTGCGGGAAGGTAGGGATGGCTACACCTTC.